This TCR beta chain is from a study of T cell responses to AZD1222 COVID-19 vaccine. Sequenced by immunoSEQ multiplex PCR; TCRdb stores in-frame clones only, minus some. The sample lists around 180,000 clones, more than 70% occurring once. Germline-derived CDR1 and CDR2 are SGHDN and FVKESK. This CDR3 has 17 amino acids. The J segment lost 2 bases and the V segment lost 3 bases, leaving 12 bases of the junction unmatched. Sequencing used peripheral blood, obtained 28 days after the second AZD1222 dose. The chain combines TRBV14 with TRBJ2-7; 8 nucleotides match TRBD2. This TCR was recovered from an adult who received the AZD1222 COVID-19 vaccine. In DNA, the CDR3 is TGTGCCAGCAGCCAGGGTTGGTTGGCGGGAGGACCCTACGAGCAGTACTTC. It is translated as CASSQGWLAGGPYEQYF.